This T cell receptor (beta chain) was sequenced in a study of cytomegalovirus exposure and HLA in healthy donors. Primers: 60 Vbeta forward and 13 Jbeta reverse. Libraries were prepared by immunoSEQ multiplex PCR; TCRdb keeps only in-frame clonotypes and omits some of them. This table holds about 200,000 clones. CDR3 length: 13 residues. Germline V gives CDR1 MDHEN, CDR2 SYDVKM. The junction had 7 bases not matched to a gene; V was cut back by 6 bases and J by 6 bases. This clonotype originated in a girl aged 2 to 9 in good health and CMV-seropositive. The rearrangement links TRBV28 to TRBJ2-7; 8 bases are shared with TRBD1. Specimen: PBMCs. For the CDR3, the DNA is TGTGCCAGCAGCCACAGGGGGATTGCCGAGCAGTACTTC. Amino acids: CASSHRGIAEQYF.